One and the same sample provided the 22 T cell receptor beta chains below, sequenced in a study of blood T cell repertoires in COVID-19. Assay used: immunoSEQ multiplex PCR; TCRdb lists only in-frame clones, some missing. The sample has about 50,000 clones, approximately 88% seen once. The sample comprised peripheral blood. These TCRs come from a human donor with active COVID-19. The donor label of this sample is uncertain.

The J gene is TRBJ2-5, the V gene TRBV2; 7 bases are shared with TRBD2. V was pared by 6 bases and J by 5 bases, with 9 bases of the junction left unmatched. Germline CDR1 and CDR2: SNHLY and FYNNEI. The length of the CDR3 is 14 residues. The CDR3 reads CASSGPGGVETQYF. The CDR3 region has the DNA TGTGCCAGCAGCGGACCGGGGGGTGTGGAGACCCAGTACTTC.

V is TRBV30 and J is TRBJ1-1; TRBD1 matches 12 bases. The junction had 7 bases not matched to a gene; V was cut back by 0 bases and J by 5 bases. The germline gives CDR1 GTSNPN, CDR2 SVGIG (reference sequence). This CDR3 comprises 16 residues. CDR3 in DNA: TGTGCCTGGAGTGTAAACCGGGACAGGGGGCAAACTGAAGCTTTCTTT. Residues: CAWSVNRDRGQTEAFF.

The chain couples TRBV28 to TRBJ2-7; D not certain. CDR1 is MDHEN and CDR2 is SYDVKM in the germline V gene. The V gene lost 4 bases and the J gene lost 6 bases, with 7 bases spanning the gap. The CDR3 length is 11 residues. CDR3 sequence: CASSSPFEQYF. The CDR3 nucleotides read TGTGCCAGCAGTTCTCCCTTCGAGCAGTACTTC.

J is TRBJ2-7 and V is TRBV6-2 or TRBV6-3, with D possibly matching TRBD2 (5 bases). V was trimmed by 6 bases and J by 3 bases, leaving 15 bases between them. The CDR3 consists of 14 residues. Germline values: CDR1 MNHEY, CDR2 SVGEGT. This CDR3 reads CASSQDWTNYEQYF. The CDR3 bases are TGTGCCAGCAGCCAGGACTGGACCAACTACGAGCAGTACTTC.

The V call is TRBV12-5, the J call TRBJ2-2; no clear D. With 1 base removed from V and 5 bases from J, the gap between germline ends came to 11 bases. CDR3 length equals 15 residues. Germline CDR1 LGHNT, CDR2 FRNRAP. The CDR3 is CASGLAHSGTGELFF. CDR3 in DNA: TGTGCTAGTGGTTTGGCCCATTCCGGGACCGGGGAGCTGTTTTTT.

The chain couples TRBV7-2 to TRBJ1-1; no clear D. CDR1 is SGHTA, CDR2 FQGNSA, per germline. With 0 bases removed from V and 7 bases from J, the gap between germline ends came to 6 bases. The CDR3 covers 12 residues. The CDR3 DNA reads TGTGCCAGCAGCTTAGCTGCGAGTGAAGCTTTCTTT. Its translation is CASSLAASEAFF.

V and J are TRBV5-1 and TRBJ1-3; D perhaps matches TRBD1 (6 bases). CDR1 is SGHRS, CDR2 YFSETQ, per germline. The CDR3 extends over 16 amino acids. Trimming stripped 0 bases from V and 6 bases from J, with 16 bases between. The CDR3 bases are TGCGCCAGCAGCTTGGCCGGGACCAGGGGCCTAAACACCATATATTTT. Its protein is CASSLAGTRGLNTIYF.

The count of this clone is one. Sequence at one end of the junction differs from germline and may be a read error. This chain joins TRBV6-6 and TRBJ2-7; TRBD2 matches 7 bases. CDR3 size: 14 residues. Germline loops: CDR1 MNHNY, CDR2 SVGAGI (reference sequence). Here the CDR3 reads CASKQTSSSSEQYF. The CDR3 bases are TGTGCCAGCAAACAGACTAGCTCCTCCTCCGAGCAGTACTTC.

The J gene is TRBJ2-1, the V gene TRBV12-5, with 9 nucleotides matching TRBD2. Unmatched junction bases numbered 2, after V lost 1 base and J lost 13 bases. Germline loops: CDR1 LGHNT, CDR2 FRNRAP. The CDR3 length is 12 residues. CDR3 nucleotides: TGTGCTAGTGGTTTGGGCGGGGGGGCCCAGTTCTTC. Protein: CASGLGGGAQFF.

The table lists this clone with a few counts. The chain's CDR3 is CASGFGETNQPQHF. The CDR3 DNA reads TGTGCTAGTGGTTTCGGGGAGACTAATCAGCCCCAGCATTTT. The V gene is TRBV12-5, the J gene TRBJ1-5; D uncertain. The CDR3 extends over 14 amino acids. V gave up 3 bases and J gave up 4 bases, with 10 bases separating them. The germline CDR1 and CDR2 sequences are LGHNT and FRNRAP.

The J gene is TRBJ2-1, the V gene TRBV19; TRBD2 matches at 12 bases. The CDR3 sequence is 19 residues long. Germline V CDR1 and CDR2: LNHDA, SQIVND (reference sequence). V trimming: 4 bases; J trimming: 7 bases; junction bases outside the gene matches: 17. The CDR3 region is CASSTSPSGRAGLRNEQFF. The CDR3 DNA reads TGTGCCAGTAGTACTTCGCCTAGCGGGAGGGCCGGGTTGAGGAATGAGCAGTTCTTC.

The genes are TRBV2 and TRBJ2-2, with 10 bases aligning to TRBD2. This CDR3 region has 14 residues. Losses at the gene ends were 11 bases for V and 1 base for J; bases not matched to a gene: 4. Germline assignment: CDR1 SNHLY and CDR2 FYNNEI. The CDR3 loop is CARRLAGNTGELFF. CDR3 bases: TGTGCCCGAAGACTAGCGGGGAACACCGGGGAGCTGTTTTTT.

The chain combines TRBV4-1 with TRBJ2-7, with D possibly being TRBD2 (6 bases). V lost 4 bases and J lost 0, with 16 bases in between. The CDR3 sequence is 16 residues long. Looked up from germline, CDR1 is MGHRA and CDR2 is YSYEKL. CDR3 in DNA: TGCGCCAGCAGCCGCCAACGGGGGTTTAGCTCCTACGAGCAGTACTTC. Protein product: CASSRQRGFSSYEQYF.

This chain connects TRBV12-3 or TRBV12-4 to TRBJ1-1; TRBD1 aligns across 7 bases. This CDR3 contains 13 residues. J lost 5 bases, V lost 5 bases, and 5 bases had no gene match. In DNA, the CDR3 is TGTGCCAGCAGTCAGACAGGGCGGACTGAAGCTTTCTTT. Encoded protein: CASSQTGRTEAFF.

The genes are TRBV4-2 and TRBJ1-1; tentatively, D is TRBD1 (5 bases). The CDR3 contains 14 residues. Between the trimmed V and J ends, which lost 2 bases and 1 base, there was a span of 8 bases. The germline gives CDR1 LGHNA, CDR2 YNFKEQ. This CDR3 is CASSQPGGNTEAFF. The CDR3 DNA sequence: TGTGCCAGCAGCCAACCCGGGGGGAACACTGAAGCTTTCTTT.

The CDR3 is CASSVGGSEQYF. The CDR3 region has the DNA TGTGCCAGCAGTGTCGGCGGGAGCGAGCAGTACTTC. This sequence joins TRBV2 and TRBJ2-7; 7 bases line up with TRBD2. There are 12 residues in the CDR3. Germline V lookup: CDR1 SNHLY, CDR2 FYNNEI. Trimming removed 4 bases from V and 6 bases from J; junction bases left unmatched: 3. The entire variable domain, with the rest obtained from reference TRBV2 and TRBJ2-7, is as follows: EPEVTQTPSHQVTQMGQEVILRCVPISNHLYFYWYRQILGQKVEFLVSFYNNEISEKSEIFDDQFSVERPDGSNFTLKIRSTKLEDSAMYFCASSVGGSEQYFGPGTRLTVT.

The rearrangement links TRBV4-2 to TRBJ1-6, with D possibly matching TRBD1 (5 bases). With 1 base removed from V and 8 bases from J, the gap between germline ends came to 9 bases. CDR3 length: 14 residues. The V gene's germline CDR1 is LGHNA and CDR2 YNFKEQ. The DNA for the CDR3 is TGTGCCAGCAGCCAAGCCCAGGGTGATTCACCCCTCCACTTT. Protein product: CASSQAQGDSPLHF.

The chain uses TRBV7-6 and TRBJ1-5, with a weak D call TRBD1 (5 bases). The CDR3 runs to 15 residues. V was clipped by 3 bases and J by 3 bases, with 12 bases between them. The V gene's germline CDR1 is SGHVS and CDR2 FNYEAQ. The CDR3 nucleotides read TGTGCCAGCAGCTTGTTTTCAGGGATCAATCAGCCCCAGCATTTT. Translated, it gives CASSLFSGINQPQHF. Full variable domain (outside the CDR3, taken from reference TRBV7-6 and TRBJ1-5): GAGVSQSPRYKVTKRGQDVALRCDPISGHVSLYWYRQALGQGPEFLTYFNYEAQQDKSGLPNDRFSAERPEGSISTLTIQRTEQRDSAMYRCASSLFSGINQPQHFGDGTRLSIL.

The genes are TRBV10-3 and TRBJ2-5; maybe TRBD1 (5 bases). Looked up from germline, CDR1 is ENHRY and CDR2 is SYGVKD. The germline V and J ends were trimmed by 4 bases and 5 bases, with 11 bases remaining between them. The CDR3 loop spans 13 amino acids. The CDR3 protein is CAISVEGDETQYF. CDR3 nucleotides: TGTGCCATCAGTGTCGAAGGGGATGAGACCCAGTACTTC.

V is TRBV9 and J is TRBJ2-5; no firm D call. Germline V gene data show CDR1 as SGDLS and CDR2 as YYNGEE. V lost 4 bases, J lost 3 bases, and 10 bases lay in between. The CDR3 covers 13 residues. The CDR3 sequence is CASSLRGEETQYF. The CDR3, as DNA: TGTGCCAGCAGCTTGAGAGGAGAAGAGACCCAGTACTTC.

The chain has TRBV7-6 and TRBJ1-2, with 7 bases identical to TRBD1. This CDR3 comprises 13 residues. The J segment lost 2 bases and the V segment lost 5 bases, leaving 2 bases of the junction unmatched. Per germline, CDR1 SGHVS and CDR2 FNYEAQ. The CDR3 DNA reads TGTGCCAGCAGCCCGACAGGGAACTATGGCTACACCTTC. The encoded protein is CASSPTGNYGYTF.

The chain combines TRBV6-5 with TRBJ2-5, with 9 positions matching TRBD1. Germline V lookup: CDR1 MNHEY, CDR2 SVGAGI. The CDR3 consists of 15 residues. Germline trimming cut 0 bases from V and 5 bases from J; bases unmatched to any gene: 4. The CDR3 bases are TGTGCCAGCAGTTACTCGATGGACAGGGGCGAGACCCAGTACTTC. Translating gives CASSYSMDRGETQYF.